This T cell receptor (beta chain) originates from a study of CD8 T cells in Susac syndrome. RNA in amounts of about 0.5 to 1 ug was reverse transcribed with random hexamers. TCR beta CDR3 was amplified by immunoSEQ covering 54 Vbeta and 13 Jbeta. A single record per CDR3 protein comes from TCRdb applying MiXCR to the immunoSEQ multiplex PCR reads. The table lists over 95,000 distinct CDR3 sequences, nearly 95% of them singletons. On this clonotype: No antigen is known for it.

Study-level findings and limits: Regarding the TCR sequencing and HLA analysis, the study admitted that a relatively small number of individuals were involved.

This CDR3 comprises 13 residues. Germline V lookup: CDR1 SNHLY, CDR2 FYNNEI. V was pared by 7 bases and J by 0 bases, with 9 bases between. Through negative isolation, CD4+ and CD8+ T cells were obtained, while TEMRA cells were enriched using FACS. V usage is TRBV2 and J usage is TRBJ1-2; D unclear. The sample taken for sequencing was CD4+ T cells from PBMCs. This sequence originates from a human donor in good health. The CDR3 sequence: CASKPGTNYGYTF. The CDR3 coding sequence is TGTGCCAGCAAGCCCGGGACTAACTATGGCTACACCTTC.